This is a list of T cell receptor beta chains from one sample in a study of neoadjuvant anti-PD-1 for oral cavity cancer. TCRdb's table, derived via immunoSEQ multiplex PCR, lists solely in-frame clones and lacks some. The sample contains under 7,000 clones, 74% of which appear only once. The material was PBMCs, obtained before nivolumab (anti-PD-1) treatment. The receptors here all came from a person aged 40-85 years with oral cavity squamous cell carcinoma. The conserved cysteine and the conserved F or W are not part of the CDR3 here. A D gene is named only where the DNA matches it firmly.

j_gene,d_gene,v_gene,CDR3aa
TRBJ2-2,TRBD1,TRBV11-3,ASSSRQGNTGELF
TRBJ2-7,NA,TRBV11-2,ASSLVQGSPEQY
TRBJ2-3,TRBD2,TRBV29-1,SARRGVGTDTQY
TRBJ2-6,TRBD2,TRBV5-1,ASSLAGLAANSGANVLT
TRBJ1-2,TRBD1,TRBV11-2,ASTSPRTGGHGYT
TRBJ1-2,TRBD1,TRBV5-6,ASINLDRPSGGYT
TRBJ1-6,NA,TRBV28,ASGQVHNSPLH
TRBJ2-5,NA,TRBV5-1,ASSLAANGGKETQY
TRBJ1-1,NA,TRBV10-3,AISVRGDTEAF
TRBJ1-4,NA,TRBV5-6,ASSSGLGTNEKLF
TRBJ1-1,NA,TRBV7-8,ASTLTSGKSTEAF
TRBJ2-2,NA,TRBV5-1,ASSLDRYPTGELF
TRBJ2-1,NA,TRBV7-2,ASSSQVKDFGEQF
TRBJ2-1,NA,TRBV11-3,ASSLGQNYNEQF
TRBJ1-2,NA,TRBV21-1,ASSKRRGEEPNYGYT
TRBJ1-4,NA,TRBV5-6,ASSQSAWNEKLF
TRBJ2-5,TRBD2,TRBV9,ASSVGSGGAVETQY
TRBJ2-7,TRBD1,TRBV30,AWRPGQGYEQY
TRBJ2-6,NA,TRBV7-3,ASSTPGPEGANVLT
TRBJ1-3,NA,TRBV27,ASSLTSSSGNTIY
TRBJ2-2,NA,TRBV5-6,ASSLSHYTGELF
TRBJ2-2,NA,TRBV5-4,ANSDSMDTGELF
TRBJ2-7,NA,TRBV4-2,ASSQVGAGRYEQY
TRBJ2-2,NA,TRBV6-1,ASSEPTHPGELF
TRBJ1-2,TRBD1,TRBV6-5,ASSPGQGAVYGYT
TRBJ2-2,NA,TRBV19,ASSLGARGFTGELF
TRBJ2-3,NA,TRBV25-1,ASSEQGFNTQY
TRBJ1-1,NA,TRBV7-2,ASSRARRDNVNTEAF
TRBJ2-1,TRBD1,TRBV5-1,ASSYGTGSGEQF
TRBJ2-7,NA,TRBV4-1,ASSRQELTYEQY
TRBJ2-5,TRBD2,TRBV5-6,ASSLSSGGSAQY
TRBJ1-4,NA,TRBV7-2,ASTYSGTEKLF
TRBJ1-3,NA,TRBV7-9,ASSAQRSSGNTIY
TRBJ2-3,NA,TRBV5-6,ASSRGVDTQY
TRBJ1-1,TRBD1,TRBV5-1,ASTGGSMTEAF